The 13 T cell receptor beta chains below come from one sample, sequenced in a study of T-cell memory formation after mild COVID-19. TCRdb re-analysed the 5' RACE reads in MiXCR, keeping a single row per CDR3 protein. The sample records around 500,000 distinct CDR3 sequences, 15% to 20% being singletons. Source material: PBMCs or a T cell subset sorted from them (not recorded which). Receptors were obtained from an adult woman who had mild COVID-19 (a few samples of this study predate the infection). Cell type and time point are not known.

In this sample, this clonotype turned up a few times. This chain uses TRBV27 with TRBJ2-5; 11 nucleotides agree with TRBD2. After removal of 4 bases from V and 1 base from J, the junction contained 5 bases not matched to a gene. The CDR3 is made up of 16 amino acids. Germline CDR1 reads MNHEY; CDR2 reads SMNVEV (reference sequence). CDR3 coding DNA: TGTGCCAGCAGTTCGAGACTAGCGGGGAGCCAAGAGACCCAGTACTTC. Amino acid sequence: CASSSRLAGSQETQYF.

The rearrangement links TRBV20-1 to TRBJ2-1; 9 nucleotides align to TRBD2. The J segment lost 8 bases and the V segment lost 2 bases, leaving 10 bases of the junction unmatched. Germline CDR1 DFQATT, CDR2 SNEGSKA (reference sequence). The CDR3 length is 15 residues. CDR3 loop: CSARLAGTQVHEQFF. The DNA for the CDR3 is TGCAGTGCTAGACTAGCGGGGACCCAAGTCCATGAGCAGTTCTTC.

The rearrangement joins TRBV5-1 to TRBJ2-7; 10 bases are shared with TRBD1. Germline CDR1 and CDR2: SGHRS and YFSETQ. This CDR3 comprises 16 residues. Trimming removed 4 bases from V and 3 bases from J; junction bases left unmatched: 10. Written as DNA, the CDR3 is TGCGCCAGCAGCACGGACCCCCGGGACAGGGGCTACGAGCAGTACTTC. It encodes CASSTDPRDRGYEQYF. The whole variable domain, remainder taken from reference TRBV5-1 and TRBJ2-7, is KAGVTQTPRYLIKTRGQQVTLSCSPISGHRSVSWYQQTPGQGLQFLFEYFSETQRNKGNFPGRFSGRQFSNSRSEMNVSTLELGDSALYLCASSTDPRDRGYEQYFGPGTRLTVT.

This clonotype was seen more than once but under ten times. The V and J genes are TRBV12-3 or TRBV12-4 and TRBJ1-1; the match to TRBD1 covers 8 bases. The CDR3 has 14 amino acids. J gave up 4 bases and V 8 bases, and 9 bases lay outside the gene matches. The CDR3: CASGTTTGGTEAFF. DNA for the CDR3: TGTGCCAGCGGAACCACAACAGGGGGCACTGAAGCTTTCTTT.

The chain links TRBV6-2 or TRBV6-3 to TRBJ1-3; tentative D call: TRBD1 (5 bases). The CDR3 loop spans 14 amino acids. V dropped 7 bases and J dropped 2 bases, with 12 bases sitting between them. Germline CDR1 reads MNHEY; CDR2 reads SVGEGT. In DNA form, the CDR3 reads TGTGCCAGCAACGGTAGGGGCACTGGAAACACCATATATTTT. Residues: CASNGRGTGNTIYF.

This clonotype was seen a handful of times. The chain recombines TRBV10-3 with TRBJ1-5; D gene unclear. Trimming removed 0 bases at V and 2 bases at J, with 11 bases between. This CDR3 comprises 16 residues. The germline gives CDR1 ENHRY, CDR2 SYGVKD. For the CDR3, the DNA is TGTGCCATCAGTGAGTCGACTGGTTCTCGCAATCAGCCCCAGCATTTT. Its protein is CAISESTGSRNQPQHF.

This clonotype has only a few counts. The V gene is TRBV4-1, the J gene TRBJ1-2; 8 bases match TRBD1. Looked up from germline, CDR1 is MGHRA and CDR2 is YSYEKL. J lost 6 bases, V lost 3 bases, and 18 bases had no gene match. This CDR3 region has 18 residues. CDR3 nucleotides: TGCGCCAGCAGCCACCCGGGAGGGACAGGATCAAATAGGGATGGCTACACCTTC. Its protein is CASSHPGGTGSNRDGYTF.

This clonotype was detected only a few times. V gene TRBV5-1 combines with J gene TRBJ1-1; TRBD1 aligns across 8 bases. The CDR3 is made up of 17 amino acids. The V segment lost 0 bases and the J segment 3 bases; nucleotides outside the gene matches: 10. Germline V lookup: CDR1 SGHRS, CDR2 YFSETQ. CDR3: CASSLVGQGASYTEAFF. Written as DNA, the CDR3 is TGCGCCAGCAGCTTGGTGGGGCAGGGGGCGAGTTACACTGAAGCTTTCTTT.

This clonotype is medium-sized by share. CDR3 DNA sequence: TGTGCCAGCAGCTTAGGTTTCAGGGAAGCTTTCTTT. This translates into CASSLGFREAFF. This rearrangement joins TRBV7-9 to TRBJ1-1; D gene unclear. The CDR3 is 12 residues long. Looked up from germline, CDR1 is SEHNR and CDR2 is FQNEAQ (reference sequence). V dropped 1 base and J dropped 8 bases, with 8 bases sitting between them. The full variable domain, its missing parts supplied by reference TRBV7-9 and TRBJ1-1, is DTGVSQNPRHKITKRGQNVTFRCDPISEHNRLYWYRQTLGQGPEFLTYFQNEAQLEKSRLLSDRFSAERPKGSFSTLEIQRTEQGDSAMYLCASSLGFREAFFGQGTRLTVV.

This clonotype came up many times. The chain carries TRBV4-2 and TRBJ2-3; 15 nucleotides align to TRBD2. Germline V gene data show CDR1 as LGHNA and CDR2 as YNFKEQ. The length of the CDR3 is 16 residues. V trimming: 4 bases; J trimming: 4 bases; junction bases outside the gene matches: 3. CDR3 sequence: CASSRTSGGAADTQYF. The CDR3 bases are TGTGCCAGCAGCCGGACTAGCGGGGGGGCAGCAGATACGCAGTATTTT.

This chain connects TRBV12-3 or TRBV12-4 to TRBJ2-1, with 10 bases fitting TRBD2. The V segment lost 4 bases and the J segment 7 bases; nucleotides outside the gene matches: 7. The CDR3 extends over 15 amino acids. The CDR3, as DNA: TGTGCCAGCAGTTCAGCGGGAGGGCCGTTAAATGAGCAGTTCTTC. Its translation is CASSSAGGPLNEQFF.

The CDR3 DNA follows: TGTGCCAGCAGCGTAGAAGGTAGCTACACCTTC. Protein sequence: CASSVEGSYTF. The V gene is TRBV9, the J gene TRBJ1-2; D remains ambiguous. CDR3 length: 11 amino acids. Germline V gives CDR1 SGDLS, CDR2 YYNGEE. V was clipped by 0 bases and J by 9 bases, with 6 bases between them.

This chain connects TRBV20-1 to TRBJ2-7, with 7 nucleotides matching TRBD1. Germline CDR1 is DFQATT and CDR2 is SNEGSKA (reference sequence). V trimming: 0 bases; J trimming: 1 base; junction bases outside the gene matches: 3. The CDR3 extends over 14 amino acids. CDR3 sequence (DNA): TGCAGTGCTAGAGAGGGGACAGCATCCTACGAGCAGTACTTC. Its protein product is CSAREGTASYEQYF.